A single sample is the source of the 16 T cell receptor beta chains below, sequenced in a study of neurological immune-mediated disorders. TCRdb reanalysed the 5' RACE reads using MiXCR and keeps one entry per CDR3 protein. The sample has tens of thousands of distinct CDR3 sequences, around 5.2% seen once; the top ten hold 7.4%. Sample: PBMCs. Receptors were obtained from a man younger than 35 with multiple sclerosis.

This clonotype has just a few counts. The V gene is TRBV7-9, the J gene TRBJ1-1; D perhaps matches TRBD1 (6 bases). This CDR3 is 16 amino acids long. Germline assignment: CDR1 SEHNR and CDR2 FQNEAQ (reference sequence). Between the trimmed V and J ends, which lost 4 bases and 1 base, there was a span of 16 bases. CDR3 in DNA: TGTGCCAGCAGCTCCGCCAACAGGGTTCGGAACACTGAAGCTTTCTTT. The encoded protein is CASSSANRVRNTEAFF.

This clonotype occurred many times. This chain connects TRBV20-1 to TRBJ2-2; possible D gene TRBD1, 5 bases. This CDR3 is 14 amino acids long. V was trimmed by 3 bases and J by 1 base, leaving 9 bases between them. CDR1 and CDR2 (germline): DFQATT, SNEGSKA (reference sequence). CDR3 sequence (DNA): TGCAGTGCTAGCCAGGGCTGGAACACCGGGGAGCTGTTTTTT. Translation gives CSASQGWNTGELFF.

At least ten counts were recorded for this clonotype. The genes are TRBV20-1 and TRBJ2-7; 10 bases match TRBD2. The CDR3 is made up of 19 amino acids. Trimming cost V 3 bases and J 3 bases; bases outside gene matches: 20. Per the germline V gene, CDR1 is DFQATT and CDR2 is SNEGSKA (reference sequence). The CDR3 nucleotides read TGCAGTGCTAGTCCCCCCATTAGCGGGAGGATCACCTCGCGCTACGAGCAGTACTTC. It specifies CSASPPISGRITSRYEQYF.

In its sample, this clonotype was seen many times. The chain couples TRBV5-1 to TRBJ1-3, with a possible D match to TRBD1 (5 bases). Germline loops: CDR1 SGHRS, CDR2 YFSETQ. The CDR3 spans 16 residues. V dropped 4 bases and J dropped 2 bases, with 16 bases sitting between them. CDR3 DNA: TGCGCCAGCAGCCCGAGATTAACAGGAGCTGGAAACACCATATATTTT. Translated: CASSPRLTGAGNTIYF.

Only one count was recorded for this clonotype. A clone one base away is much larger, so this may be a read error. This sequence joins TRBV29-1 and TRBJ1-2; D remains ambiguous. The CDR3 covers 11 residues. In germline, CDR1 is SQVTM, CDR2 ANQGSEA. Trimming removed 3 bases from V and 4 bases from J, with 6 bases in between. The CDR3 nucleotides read TGCAGCGTTGACTCGGGCTATGGCTACACCTTC. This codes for CSVDSGYGYTF.

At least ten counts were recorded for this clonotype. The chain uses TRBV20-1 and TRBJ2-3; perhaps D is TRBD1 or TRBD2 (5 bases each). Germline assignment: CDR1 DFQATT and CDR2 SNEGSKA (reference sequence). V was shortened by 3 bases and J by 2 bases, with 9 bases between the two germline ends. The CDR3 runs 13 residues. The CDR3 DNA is TGCAGTGCTAGCGGGGCCCCCACAGATACGCAGTATTTT. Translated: CSASGAPTDTQYF.

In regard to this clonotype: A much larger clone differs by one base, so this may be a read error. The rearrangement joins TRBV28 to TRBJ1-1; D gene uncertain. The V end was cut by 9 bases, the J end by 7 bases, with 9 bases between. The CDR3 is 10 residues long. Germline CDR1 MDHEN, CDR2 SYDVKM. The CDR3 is CARSHIEAFF. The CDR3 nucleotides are TGTGCCAGAAGTCACATTGAAGCTTTCTTT.

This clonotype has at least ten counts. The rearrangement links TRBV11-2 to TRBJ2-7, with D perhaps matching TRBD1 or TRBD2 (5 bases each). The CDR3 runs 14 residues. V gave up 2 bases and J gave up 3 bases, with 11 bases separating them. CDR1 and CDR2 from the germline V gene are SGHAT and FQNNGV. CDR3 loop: CASSLRGRDYEQYF. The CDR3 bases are TGTGCCAGCAGCTTAAGGGGACGTGACTACGAGCAGTACTTC. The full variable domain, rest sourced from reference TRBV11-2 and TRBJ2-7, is EAGVAQSPRYKIIEKRQSVAFWCNPISGHATLYWYQQILGQGPKLLIQFQNNGVVDDSQLPKDRFSAERLKGVDSTLKIQPAKLEDSAVYLCASSLRGRDYEQYFGPGTRLTVT.

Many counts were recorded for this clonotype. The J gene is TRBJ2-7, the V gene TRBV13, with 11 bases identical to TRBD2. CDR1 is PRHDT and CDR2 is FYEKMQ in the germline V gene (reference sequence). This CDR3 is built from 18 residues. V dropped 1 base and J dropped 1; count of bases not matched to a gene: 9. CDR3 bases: TGTGCCAGCAGCTTAGTCCTAGCGGGAGGCCTTACGTCCTACGAGCAGTACTTC. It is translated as CASSLVLAGGLTSYEQYF.

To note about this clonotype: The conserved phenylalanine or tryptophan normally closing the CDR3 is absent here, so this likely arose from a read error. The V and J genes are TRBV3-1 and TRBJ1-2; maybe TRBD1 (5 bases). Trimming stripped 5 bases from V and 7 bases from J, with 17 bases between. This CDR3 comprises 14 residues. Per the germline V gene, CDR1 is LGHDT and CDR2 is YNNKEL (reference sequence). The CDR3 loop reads CASSGHERDLGYTV. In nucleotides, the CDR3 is TGTGCCAGCAGCGGACATGAAAGGGATCTTGGCTACACCGTC.

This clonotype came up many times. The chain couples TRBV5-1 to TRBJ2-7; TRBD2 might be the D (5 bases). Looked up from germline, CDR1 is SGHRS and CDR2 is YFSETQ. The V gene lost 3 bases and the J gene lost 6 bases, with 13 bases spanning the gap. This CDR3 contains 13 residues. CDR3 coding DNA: TGCGCCAGCAGCTCTGGGGTACGGGGCGAGCAGTACTTC. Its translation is CASSSGVRGEQYF.

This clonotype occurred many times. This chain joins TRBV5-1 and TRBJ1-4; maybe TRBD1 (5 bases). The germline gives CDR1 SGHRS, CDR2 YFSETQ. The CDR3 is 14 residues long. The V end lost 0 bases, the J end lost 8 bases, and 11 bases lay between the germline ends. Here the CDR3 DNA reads TGCGCCAGCAGCTTGGCAGGGATGGGGGAAAAACTGTTTTTT. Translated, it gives CASSLAGMGEKLFF. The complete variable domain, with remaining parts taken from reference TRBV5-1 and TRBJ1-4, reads KAGVTQTPRYLIKTRGQQVTLSCSPISGHRSVSWYQQTPGQGLQFLFEYFSETQRNKGNFPGRFSGRQFSNSRSEMNVSTLELGDSALYLCASSLAGMGEKLFFGSGTQLSVL.

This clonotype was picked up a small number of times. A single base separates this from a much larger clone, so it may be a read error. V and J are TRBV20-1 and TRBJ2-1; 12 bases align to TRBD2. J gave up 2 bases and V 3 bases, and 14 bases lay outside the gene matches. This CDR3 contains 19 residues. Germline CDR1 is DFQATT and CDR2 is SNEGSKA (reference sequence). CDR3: CSASPLAGGPGIAYNEQFF. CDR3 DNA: TGCAGTGCTAGTCCGCTAGCGGGAGGGCCAGGGATCGCCTACAATGAGCAGTTCTTC.

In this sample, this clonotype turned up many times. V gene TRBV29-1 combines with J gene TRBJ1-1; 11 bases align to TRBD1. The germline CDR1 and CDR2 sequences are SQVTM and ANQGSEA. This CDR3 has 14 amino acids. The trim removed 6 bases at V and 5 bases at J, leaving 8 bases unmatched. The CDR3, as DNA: TGCAGCGTAGTCGGACAGGGGGCAGAGACTGAAGCTTTCTTT. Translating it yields CSVVGQGAETEAFF.

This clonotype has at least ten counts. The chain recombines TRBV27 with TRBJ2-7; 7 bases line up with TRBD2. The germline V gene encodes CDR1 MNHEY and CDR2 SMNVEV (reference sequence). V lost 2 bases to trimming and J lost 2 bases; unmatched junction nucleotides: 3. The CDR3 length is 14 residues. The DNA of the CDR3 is TGTGCCAGCAGTTTAGCTAGCGGAACCTACGAGCAGTACTTC. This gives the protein CASSLASGTYEQYF.

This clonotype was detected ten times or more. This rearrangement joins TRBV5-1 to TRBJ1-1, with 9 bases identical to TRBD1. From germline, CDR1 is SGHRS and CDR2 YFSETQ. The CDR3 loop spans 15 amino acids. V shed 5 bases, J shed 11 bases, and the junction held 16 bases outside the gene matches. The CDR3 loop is CASSSRLDRGSLAFF. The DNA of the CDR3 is TGCGCCAGCAGTAGTCGGCTTGACAGGGGGTCGTTGGCTTTCTTT. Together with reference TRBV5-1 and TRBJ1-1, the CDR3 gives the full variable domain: KAGVTQTPRYLIKTRGQQVTLSCSPISGHRSVSWYQQTPGQGLQFLFEYFSETQRNKGNFPGRFSGRQFSNSRSEMNVSTLELGDSALYLCASSSRLDRGSLAFFGQGTRLTVV.